This T cell receptor (beta chain) was recorded in a study of cytomegalovirus exposure and HLA in healthy donors. Researchers ran the PCR with 60 Vbeta and 13 Jbeta primers. TCRdb's table, derived via immunoSEQ multiplex PCR, lists solely in-frame clones and lacks some. The profile shows about 67,000 clones, roughly two thirds of them singletons. With 5 bases clipped from V and 3 bases from J, the junction kept 13 bases outside the gene matches. The length of the CDR3 is 18 residues. The germline V gene has CDR1 MDHEN and CDR2 SYDVKM. Sequencing was performed on PBMCs. The J gene is TRBJ2-2, the V gene TRBV28, with 9 bases identical to TRBD1. The sequence was obtained from a woman aged 25 to 39 in good health and CMV-seronegative. The CDR3 here is CASSPNPAQGAYTGELFF. The CDR3 coding sequence is TGTGCCAGCAGTCCCAATCCGGCACAGGGGGCCTACACCGGGGAGCTGTTTTTT.